Below, 20 T cell receptor beta chains from the same sample are listed, as sequenced in a study of shared clonotypes between healthy human individuals. Only in-frame clones appear in the TCRdb table, and some are missing; sequencing was by immunoSEQ multiplex PCR. The top ten hold 0.39% of the sample, which has approximately 2.1 million clones, over 90% seen once. The sample comprised naive CD4+ T cells from PBMCs. Regarding subset: CD45RA+ positively selected. Receptors were obtained from a man aged 18 to 30 in good health. Some clones in this sample may be carry-over from other donors' samples.

V is TRBV5-8 and J is TRBJ1-5, with 8 bases fitting TRBD1. The CDR3 is made up of 18 amino acids. V lost 4 bases, J lost 1 base, and 13 bases stayed unmatched. Germline V gene sequence: CDR1 SGHTS, CDR2 YDEGEE. CDR3 residues: CASSPPRQGWESNQPQHF. For the CDR3, the DNA is TGTGCCAGCAGCCCCCCGCGACAGGGGTGGGAAAGCAATCAGCCCCAGCATTTT. Based on the CDR3 plus reference TRBV5-8 and TRBJ1-5, the full variable domain is EAGVTQSPTHLIKTRGQQATLRCSPISGHTSVYWYQQALGLGLQFLLWYDEGEERNRGNFPPRFSGRQFPNYSSELNVNALELEDSALYLCASSPPRQGWESNQPQHFGDGTRLSIL.

This chain joins TRBV6-5 and TRBJ2-7; tentative D call: TRBD1 (6 bases). V dropped 0 bases and J dropped 2 bases, with 11 bases sitting between them. This CDR3 region has 15 residues. The germline V gene has CDR1 MNHEY and CDR2 SVGAGI. The CDR3 reads CASSYSGAYPYEQYF. CDR3 in DNA: TGTGCCAGCAGTTACTCGGGGGCTTACCCCTACGAGCAGTACTTC.

This chain links TRBV28 with TRBJ2-1, with 7 bases identical to TRBD2. With 3 bases clipped from V and 10 bases from J, the junction kept 3 bases outside the gene matches. The CDR3 contains 12 residues. In germline, CDR1 is MDHEN, CDR2 SYDVKM. CDR3 residues: CASSFSGREQFF. In nucleotides, the CDR3 is TGTGCCAGCAGTTTTTCCGGGAGGGAGCAGTTCTTC.

The V and J genes are TRBV5-4 and TRBJ2-5, with TRBD1 matching 9 bases. Germline V gene data show CDR1 as SGHNT and CDR2 as YYREEE (reference sequence). V gave up 4 bases and J gave up 3 bases; unmatched junction bases: 7. The CDR3 length is 15 residues. CDR3 bases: TGTGCCAGCAGCGCAGCCCGGACAGGGGAAGAGACCCAGTACTTC. Protein: CASSAARTGEETQYF.

The V and J genes are TRBV5-1 and TRBJ2-3, with 10 bases matching TRBD2. The CDR3 sequence is 16 residues long. Unmatched junction bases numbered 6, after V lost 3 bases and J lost 2 bases. Germline CDR1 SGHRS, CDR2 YFSETQ. CDR3 DNA sequence: TGCGCCAGCAGCTCAGGACTAGCGGCCAACACAGATACGCAGTATTTT. Protein product: CASSSGLAANTDTQYF. The complete variable domain, with remaining parts taken from reference TRBV5-1 and TRBJ2-3, reads KAGVTQTPRYLIKTRGQQVTLSCSPISGHRSVSWYQQTPGQGLQFLFEYFSETQRNKGNFPGRFSGRQFSNSRSEMNVSTLELGDSALYLCASSSGLAANTDTQYFGPGTRLTVL.

This chain connects TRBV29-1 to TRBJ2-5; perhaps TRBD2 as D (6 bases). V lost 8 bases, J lost 5 bases, and 18 bases lay in between. CDR1 and CDR2 (germline): SQVTM, ANQGSEA. CDR3 length: 13 amino acids. The CDR3 protein is CSIAAGRGETQYF. CDR3 nucleotides: TGCAGCATAGCGGCAGGGCGAGGGGAGACCCAGTACTTC. Using reference TRBV29-1 and TRBJ2-5 for the parts outside the CDR3, the full variable domain is SAVISQKPSRDICQRGTSLTIQCQVDSQVTMMFWYRQQPGQSLTLIATANQGSEATYESGFVIDKFPISRPNLTFSTLTVSNMSPEDSSIYLCSIAAGRGETQYFGPGTRLLVL.

This clone has only a few counts. The V call is TRBV5-1, the J call TRBJ1-1; D may be TRBD1 (6 bases). The ends were cut back, 3 bases at V and 0 bases at J, with 12 bases in the middle. The germline gives CDR1 SGHRS, CDR2 YFSETQ. This CDR3 is 15 amino acids long. The CDR3 protein is CASSSGQIMNTEAFF. CDR3 bases: TGCGCCAGCAGCTCCGGACAGATCATGAACACTGAAGCTTTCTTT.

This rearrangement joins TRBV4-3 to TRBJ2-3; the D gene is possibly TRBD1 (5 bases). Germline V gene lookup returns CDR1 LGHNA and CDR2 YSLEER. V lost 5 bases, J lost 3 bases, and 9 bases lay in between. The CDR3 runs 13 residues. Here the CDR3 DNA reads TGCGCCAGCAGCGTCAGGGTAACAGATACGCAGTATTTT. It encodes CASSVRVTDTQYF.

The V and J genes are TRBV11-2 and TRBJ2-3; 12 nucleotides agree with TRBD1. This CDR3 is 16 amino acids long. The J segment lost 5 bases and the V segment lost 6 bases, leaving 9 bases of the junction unmatched. Germline V gene lookup returns CDR1 SGHAT and CDR2 FQNNGV. The CDR3 reads CASRIRDRGQEDTQYF. The CDR3 DNA is TGTGCCAGCAGAATCCGGGACAGGGGGCAAGAAGATACGCAGTATTTT. Using reference TRBV11-2 and TRBJ2-3 for the parts outside the CDR3, the full variable domain is EAGVAQSPRYKIIEKRQSVAFWCNPISGHATLYWYQQILGQGPKLLIQFQNNGVVDDSQLPKDRFSAERLKGVDSTLKIQPAKLEDSAVYLCASRIRDRGQEDTQYFGPGTRLTVL.

The gene calls are TRBV4-2 and TRBJ1-2, with D possibly TRBD1 on 6 matching bases. CDR3 length: 15 amino acids. The germline CDR1 and CDR2 sequences are LGHNA and YNFKEQ. Between the trimmed V and J ends, which lost 0 bases and 3 bases, there was a span of 11 bases. CDR3 amino acids: CASSQDRGYDYGYTF. The DNA for the CDR3 is TGTGCCAGCAGCCAAGACAGGGGTTATGACTATGGCTACACCTTC.

The chain links TRBV11-3 to TRBJ1-1; TRBD1 is a possible D gene (6 bases). V was pared by 5 bases and J by 3 bases, with 10 bases between. Germline CDR1 SGHNT, CDR2 YENEEA. The CDR3 is made up of 13 amino acids. This CDR3 is CASSVGGDTEAFF. The CDR3 nucleotides read TGTGCCAGCAGCGTAGGGGGGGACACTGAAGCTTTCTTT.

The chain uses TRBV5-4 and TRBJ2-2; TRBD2 matches 11 bases. The CDR3 length is 17 residues. The junction had 5 bases not matched to a gene; V was cut back by 4 bases and J by 0 bases. Germline V gives CDR1 SGHNT, CDR2 YYREEE (reference sequence). The CDR3 DNA follows: TGTGCCAGCAGCCGGGGGGGACTAGCGGCGAACACCGGGGAGCTGTTTTTT. It is translated as CASSRGGLAANTGELFF.

This clone was picked up one time. This chain joins TRBV15 and TRBJ2-3, with a tentative D call TRBD2 (5 bases). CDR1 LNHNV and CDR2 YYDKDF come from the germline V gene (reference sequence). Trimming pared 1 base from V and 5 bases from J, leaving 19 bases between. The CDR3 has 17 residues. The CDR3 protein is CATSRAFQVMAGDTQYF. CDR3 coding DNA: TGTGCCACCAGCAGAGCGTTTCAAGTCATGGCGGGAGATACGCAGTATTTT.

The V call is TRBV28, the J call TRBJ2-1; D possibly corresponds to TRBD2 (6 bases). In germline, CDR1 is MDHEN, CDR2 SYDVKM. V was trimmed by 6 bases and J by 10 bases, leaving 16 bases between them. CDR3 length: 13 residues. CDR3 DNA sequence: TGTGCCAGCAGAACCGACCCCGGAGGGGAGCAGTTCTTC. The encoded protein is CASRTDPGGEQFF.

This sequence joins TRBV6-5 and TRBJ2-7; the D call may be TRBD1 or TRBD2 (5 bases each). The germline V and J ends were trimmed by 5 bases and 9 bases, with 17 bases remaining between them. Germline lookup yields CDR1 MNHEY and CDR2 SVGAGI. The CDR3 loop spans 13 amino acids. The CDR3 here is CASSRDGKLRQYF. CDR3 nucleotides: TGTGCCAGCAGTCGGGACGGAAAGCTACGGCAGTACTTC.

V and J are TRBV5-1 and TRBJ2-1; D might be TRBD2 (5 bases). Germline CDR1 and CDR2: SGHRS and YFSETQ. The CDR3 is made up of 16 amino acids. Trimming stripped 3 bases from V and 0 bases from J, with 13 bases between. The CDR3 protein is CASSWAVASSYNEQFF. The DNA for the CDR3 is TGCGCCAGCAGCTGGGCCGTAGCGAGCTCCTACAATGAGCAGTTCTTC.

V and J are TRBV7-9 and TRBJ2-5, with 13 bases aligning to TRBD2. The CDR3 runs 15 residues. The ends lost 5 bases at V and 2 bases at J; junction bases unmatched: 2. Germline CDR1 SEHNR, CDR2 FQNEAQ (reference sequence). The DNA for the CDR3 is TGTGCCAGCAGCCAGGGACTAGCGGGACAAGAGACCCAGTACTTC. Translated: CASSQGLAGQETQYF.

The CDR3 loop reads CSVEGVGAPHEQFF. Here the CDR3 DNA reads TGCAGCGTTGAAGGGGTCGGGGCCCCCCATGAGCAGTTCTTC. The chain recombines TRBV29-1 with TRBJ2-1; D assignment may be TRBD1 or TRBD2 (5 bases each). Germline assignment: CDR1 SQVTM and CDR2 ANQGSEA. The CDR3 covers 14 residues. V was trimmed by 1 base and J by 8 bases, leaving 15 bases between them.

J is TRBJ1-1 and V is TRBV5-1; 11 nucleotides align to TRBD1. V was pared by 3 bases and J by 1 base, with 5 bases of the junction left unmatched. The CDR3 spans 16 residues. The germline CDR1 and CDR2 sequences are SGHRS and YFSETQ. CDR3 amino acids: CASSSLGQGANTEAFF. The CDR3 coding sequence is TGCGCCAGCAGCTCACTAGGACAGGGGGCGAACACTGAAGCTTTCTTT.

This sequence joins TRBV28 and TRBJ1-3; no definite D call. CDR3 length: 13 amino acids. Trimming stripped 5 bases from V and 7 bases from J, with 12 bases between. The germline V gene has CDR1 MDHEN and CDR2 SYDVKM. The CDR3 sequence: CASSMSKVNTIYF. The CDR3 coding sequence is TGTGCCAGCAGTATGTCGAAGGTCAACACCATATATTTT.